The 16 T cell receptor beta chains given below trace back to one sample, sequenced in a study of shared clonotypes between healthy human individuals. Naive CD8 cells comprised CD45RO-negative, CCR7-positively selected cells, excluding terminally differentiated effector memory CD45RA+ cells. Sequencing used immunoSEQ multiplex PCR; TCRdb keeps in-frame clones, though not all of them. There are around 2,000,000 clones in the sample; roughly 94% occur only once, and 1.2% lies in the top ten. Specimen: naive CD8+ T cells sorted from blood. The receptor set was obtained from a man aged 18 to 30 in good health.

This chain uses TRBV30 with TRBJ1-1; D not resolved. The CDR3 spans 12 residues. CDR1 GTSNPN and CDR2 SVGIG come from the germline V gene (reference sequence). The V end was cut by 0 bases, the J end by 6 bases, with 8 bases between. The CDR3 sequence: CAWSVQPAEAFF. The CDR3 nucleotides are TGTGCCTGGAGTGTACAGCCGGCTGAAGCTTTCTTT.

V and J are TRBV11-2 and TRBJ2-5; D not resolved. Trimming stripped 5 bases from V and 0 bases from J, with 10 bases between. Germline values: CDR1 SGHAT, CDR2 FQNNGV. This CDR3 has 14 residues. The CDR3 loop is CASSLWVNQETQYF. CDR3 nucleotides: TGTGCCAGCAGCCTATGGGTGAACCAAGAGACCCAGTACTTC.

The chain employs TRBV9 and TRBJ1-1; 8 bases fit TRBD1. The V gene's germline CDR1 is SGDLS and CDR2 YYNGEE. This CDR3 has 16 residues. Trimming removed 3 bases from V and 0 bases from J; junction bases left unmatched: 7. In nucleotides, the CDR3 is TGTGCCAGCAGCGGTCCACAGGGGGGGATGAACACTGAAGCTTTCTTT. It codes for CASSGPQGGMNTEAFF.

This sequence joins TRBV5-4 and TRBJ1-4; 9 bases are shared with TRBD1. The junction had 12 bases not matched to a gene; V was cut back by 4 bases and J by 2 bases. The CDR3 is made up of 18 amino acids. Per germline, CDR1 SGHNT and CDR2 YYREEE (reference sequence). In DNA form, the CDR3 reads TGTGCCAGCAGCCGGGAAGGACAGGGGTCCCTCACTAATGAAAAACTGTTTTTT. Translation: CASSREGQGSLTNEKLFF. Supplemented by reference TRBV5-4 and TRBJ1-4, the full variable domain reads ETGVTQSPTHLIKTRGQQVTLRCSSQSGHNTVSWYQQALGQGPQFIFQYYREEENGRGNFPPRFSGLQFPNYSSELNVNALELDDSALYLCASSREGQGSLTNEKLFFGSGTQLSVL.

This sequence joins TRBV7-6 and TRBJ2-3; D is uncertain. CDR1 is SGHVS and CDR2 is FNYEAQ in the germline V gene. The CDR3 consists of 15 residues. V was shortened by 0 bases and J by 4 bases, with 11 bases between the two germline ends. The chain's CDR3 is CASSLAVGLADTQYF. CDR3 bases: TGTGCCAGCAGCTTAGCGGTGGGTCTGGCAGATACGCAGTATTTT. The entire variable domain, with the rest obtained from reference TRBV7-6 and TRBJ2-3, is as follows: GAGVSQSPRYKVTKRGQDVALRCDPISGHVSLYWYRQALGQGPEFLTYFNYEAQQDKSGLPNDRFSAERPEGSISTLTIQRTEQRDSAMYRCASSLAVGLADTQYFGPGTRLTVL.

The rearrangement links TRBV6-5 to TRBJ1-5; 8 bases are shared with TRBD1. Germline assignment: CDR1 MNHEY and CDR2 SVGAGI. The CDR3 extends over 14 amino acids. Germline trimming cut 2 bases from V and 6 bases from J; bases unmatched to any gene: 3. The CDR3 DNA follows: TGTGCCAGCAGTTACCAGGGGGCGGGTCAGCCCCAGCATTTT. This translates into CASSYQGAGQPQHF.

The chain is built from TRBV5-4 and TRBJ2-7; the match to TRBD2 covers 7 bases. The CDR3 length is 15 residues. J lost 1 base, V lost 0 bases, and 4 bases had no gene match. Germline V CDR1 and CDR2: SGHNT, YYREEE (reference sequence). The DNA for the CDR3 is TGTGCCAGCAGCTTGGCCTGGGGGGGTTCCTACGAGCAGTACTTC. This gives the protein CASSLAWGGSYEQYF. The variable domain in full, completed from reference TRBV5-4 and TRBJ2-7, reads ETGVTQSPTHLIKTRGQQVTLRCSSQSGHNTVSWYQQALGQGPQFIFQYYREEENGRGNFPPRFSGLQFPNYSSELNVNALELDDSALYLCASSLAWGGSYEQYFGPGTRLTVT.

The CDR3 sequence is CASSLAAGGPSTDTQYF. The CDR3 nucleotides are TGTGCCAGCAGCTTAGCCGCGGGGGGGCCCAGTACAGATACGCAGTATTTT. This rearrangement joins TRBV7-6 to TRBJ2-3; TRBD2 matches at 9 bases. In germline, CDR1 is SGHVS, CDR2 FNYEAQ. The V and J ends lost 0 bases and 3 bases, in that order; junction bases with no gene match: 7. The CDR3 runs to 17 residues.

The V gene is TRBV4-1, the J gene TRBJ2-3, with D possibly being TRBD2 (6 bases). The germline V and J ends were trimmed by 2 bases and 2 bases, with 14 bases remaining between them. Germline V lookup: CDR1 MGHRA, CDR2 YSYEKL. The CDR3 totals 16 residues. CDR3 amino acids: CASSQLQAGYTDTQYF. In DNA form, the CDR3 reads TGCGCCAGCAGCCAACTGCAAGCGGGCTACACAGATACGCAGTATTTT.

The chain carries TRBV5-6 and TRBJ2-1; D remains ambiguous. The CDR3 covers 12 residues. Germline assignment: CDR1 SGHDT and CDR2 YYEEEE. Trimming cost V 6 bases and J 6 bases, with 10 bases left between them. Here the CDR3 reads CASTLGGNEQFF. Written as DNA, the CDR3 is TGTGCCAGCACCCTTGGTGGCAATGAGCAGTTCTTC.

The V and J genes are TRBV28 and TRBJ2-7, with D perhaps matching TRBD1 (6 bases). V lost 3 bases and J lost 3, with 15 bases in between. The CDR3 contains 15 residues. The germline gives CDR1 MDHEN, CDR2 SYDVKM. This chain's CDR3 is CASSFPPEGDYEQYF. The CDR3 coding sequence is TGTGCCAGCAGTTTTCCCCCAGAGGGGGACTACGAGCAGTACTTC.

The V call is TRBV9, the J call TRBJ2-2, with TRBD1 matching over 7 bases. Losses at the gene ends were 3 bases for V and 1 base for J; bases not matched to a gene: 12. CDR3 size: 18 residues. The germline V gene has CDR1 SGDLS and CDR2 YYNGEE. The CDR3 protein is CASSALGEGAQNTGELFF. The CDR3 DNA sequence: TGTGCCAGCAGCGCCCTAGGAGAGGGGGCGCAGAACACCGGGGAGCTGTTTTTT.

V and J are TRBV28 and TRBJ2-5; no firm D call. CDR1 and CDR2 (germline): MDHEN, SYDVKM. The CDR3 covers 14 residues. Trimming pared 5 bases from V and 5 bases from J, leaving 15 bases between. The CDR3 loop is CASSLRLDPETQYF. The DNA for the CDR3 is TGTGCCAGCAGTCTACGACTGGATCCTGAGACCCAGTACTTC.

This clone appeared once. The CDR3: CASSLTSGSFETQYF. The DNA of the CDR3 is TGTGCCAGCAGTTTGACTAGCGGGAGCTTTGAGACCCAGTACTTC. J is TRBJ2-5 and V is TRBV27; 12 bases are a match to TRBD2. The germline V gene encodes CDR1 MNHEY and CDR2 SMNVEV (reference sequence). V lost 3 bases and J lost 5; bases outside the gene matches: 4. The CDR3 sequence is 15 residues long.

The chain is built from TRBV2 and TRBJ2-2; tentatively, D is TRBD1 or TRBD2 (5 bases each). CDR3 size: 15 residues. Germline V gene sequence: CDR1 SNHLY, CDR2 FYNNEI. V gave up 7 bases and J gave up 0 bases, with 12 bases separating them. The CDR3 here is CASTEGRPNTGELFF. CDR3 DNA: TGTGCCAGCACCGAGGGGAGACCGAACACCGGGGAGCTGTTTTTT.

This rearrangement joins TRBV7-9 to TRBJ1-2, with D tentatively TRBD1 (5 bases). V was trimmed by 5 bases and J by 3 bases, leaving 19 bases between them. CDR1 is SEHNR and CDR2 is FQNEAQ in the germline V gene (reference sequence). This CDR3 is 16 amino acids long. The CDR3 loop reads CASSPSTRGLDYGYTF. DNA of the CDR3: TGTGCCAGCAGCCCTAGTACCCGGGGACTCGACTATGGCTACACCTTC.